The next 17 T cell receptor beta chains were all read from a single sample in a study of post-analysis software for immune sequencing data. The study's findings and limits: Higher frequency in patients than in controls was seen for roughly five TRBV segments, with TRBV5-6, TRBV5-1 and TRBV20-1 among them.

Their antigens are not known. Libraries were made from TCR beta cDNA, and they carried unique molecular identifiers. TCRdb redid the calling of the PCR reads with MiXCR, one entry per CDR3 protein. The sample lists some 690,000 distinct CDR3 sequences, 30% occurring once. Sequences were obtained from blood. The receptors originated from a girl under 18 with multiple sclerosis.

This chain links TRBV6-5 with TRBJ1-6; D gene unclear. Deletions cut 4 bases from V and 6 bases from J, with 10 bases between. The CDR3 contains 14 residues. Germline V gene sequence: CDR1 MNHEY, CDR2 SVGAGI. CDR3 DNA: TGTGCCAGCAGTTCACCCTCGTCTAATTCACCCCTCCACTTT. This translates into CASSSPSSNSPLHF.

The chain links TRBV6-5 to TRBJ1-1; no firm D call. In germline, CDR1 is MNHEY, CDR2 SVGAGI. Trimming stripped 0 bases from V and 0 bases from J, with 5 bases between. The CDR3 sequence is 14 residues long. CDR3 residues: CASSYSTLNTEAFF. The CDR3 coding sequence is TGTGCCAGCAGTTACTCGACACTGAACACTGAAGCTTTCTTT.

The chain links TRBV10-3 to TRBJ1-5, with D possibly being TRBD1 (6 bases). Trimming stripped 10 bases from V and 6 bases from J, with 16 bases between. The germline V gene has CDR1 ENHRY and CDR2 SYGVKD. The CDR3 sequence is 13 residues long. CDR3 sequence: CANREGEGQPQHF. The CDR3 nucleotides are TGTGCCAACAGGGAGGGGGAAGGTCAGCCCCAGCATTTT.

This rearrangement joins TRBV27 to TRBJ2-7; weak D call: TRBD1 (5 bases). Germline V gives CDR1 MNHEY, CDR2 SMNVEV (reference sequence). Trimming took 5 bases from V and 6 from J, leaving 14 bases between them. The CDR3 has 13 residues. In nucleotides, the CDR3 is TGTGCCAGCAGTACGATGGCAGGGCGCGAGCAGTACTTC. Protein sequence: CASSTMAGREQYF.

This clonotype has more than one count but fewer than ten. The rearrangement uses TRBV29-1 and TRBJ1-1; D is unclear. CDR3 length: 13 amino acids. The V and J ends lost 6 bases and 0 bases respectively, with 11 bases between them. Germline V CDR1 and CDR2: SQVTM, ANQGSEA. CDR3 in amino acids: CSVDRQMNTEAFF. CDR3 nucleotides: TGCAGCGTGGATCGCCAGATGAACACTGAAGCTTTCTTT.

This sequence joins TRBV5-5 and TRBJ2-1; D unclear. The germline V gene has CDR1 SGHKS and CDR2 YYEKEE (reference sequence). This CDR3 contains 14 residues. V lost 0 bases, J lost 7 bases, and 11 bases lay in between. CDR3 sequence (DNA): TGTGCCAGCAGCTTGGTTAAGTCTACAAATGAGCAGTTCTTC. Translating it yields CASSLVKSTNEQFF. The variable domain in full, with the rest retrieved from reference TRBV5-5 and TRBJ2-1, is DAGVTQSPTHLIKTRGQQVTLRCSPISGHKSVSWYQQVLGQGPQFIFQYYEKEERGRGNFPDRFSARQFPNYSSELNVNALLLGDSALYLCASSLVKSTNEQFFGPGTRLTVL.

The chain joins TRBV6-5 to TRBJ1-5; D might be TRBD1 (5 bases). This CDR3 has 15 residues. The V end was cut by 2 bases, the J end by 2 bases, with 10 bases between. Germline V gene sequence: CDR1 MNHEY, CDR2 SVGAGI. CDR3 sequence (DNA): TGTGCCAGCAGTTACAGGGGCTCGGGCAATCAGCCCCAGCATTTT. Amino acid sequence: CASSYRGSGNQPQHF.

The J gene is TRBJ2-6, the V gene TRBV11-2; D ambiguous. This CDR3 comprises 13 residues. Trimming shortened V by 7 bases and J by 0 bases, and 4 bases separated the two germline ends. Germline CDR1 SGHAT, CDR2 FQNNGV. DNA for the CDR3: TGTGCCAGCAAGGTCTCTGGGGCCAACGTCCTGACTTTC. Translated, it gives CASKVSGANVLTF.

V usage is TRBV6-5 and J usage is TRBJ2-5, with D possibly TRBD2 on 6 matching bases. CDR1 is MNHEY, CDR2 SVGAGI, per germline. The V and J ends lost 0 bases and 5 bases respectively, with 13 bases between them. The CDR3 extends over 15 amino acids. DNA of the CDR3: TGTGCCAGCAGTTACTCCGGAAGGGCGGGGGAGACCCAGTACTTC. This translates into CASSYSGRAGETQYF.

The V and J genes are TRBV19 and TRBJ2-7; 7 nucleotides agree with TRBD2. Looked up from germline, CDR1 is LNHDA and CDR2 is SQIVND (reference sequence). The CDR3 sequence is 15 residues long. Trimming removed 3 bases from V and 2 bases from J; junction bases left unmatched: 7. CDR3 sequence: CASSMGGTNAYEQYF. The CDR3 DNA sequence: TGTGCCAGTAGTATGGGAGGGACCAACGCCTACGAGCAGTACTTC.

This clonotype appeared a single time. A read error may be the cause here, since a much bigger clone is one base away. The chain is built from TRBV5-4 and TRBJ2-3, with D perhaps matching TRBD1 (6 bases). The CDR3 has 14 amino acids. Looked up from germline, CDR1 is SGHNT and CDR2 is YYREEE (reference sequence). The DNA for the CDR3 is TGTGCCGGCAGCTTGACAGGAAGCACAGATACGCAGTATTTT. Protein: CAGSLTGSTDTQYF.

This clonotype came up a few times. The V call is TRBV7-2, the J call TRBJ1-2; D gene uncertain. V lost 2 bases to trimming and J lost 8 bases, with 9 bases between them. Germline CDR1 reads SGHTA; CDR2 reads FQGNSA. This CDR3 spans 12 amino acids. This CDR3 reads CASSLYNWGYTF. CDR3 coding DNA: TGTGCCAGCAGCTTATACAATTGGGGCTACACCTTC.

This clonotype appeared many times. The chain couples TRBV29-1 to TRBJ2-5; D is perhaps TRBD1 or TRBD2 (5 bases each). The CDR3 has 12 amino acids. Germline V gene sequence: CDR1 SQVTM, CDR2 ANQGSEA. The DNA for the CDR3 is TGCAGTGGTGGGACGGCAACAGAGACCCAGTACTTC. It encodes CSGGTATETQYF.

The CDR3 sequence: CASGPDNQPQHF. The DNA of the CDR3 is TGTGCCAGCGGACCCGATAATCAGCCCCAGCATTTT. The V call is TRBV12-3 or TRBV12-4, the J call TRBJ1-5; D is ambiguous. V gave up 8 bases and J gave up 4 bases, with 9 bases separating them. The CDR3 sequence is 12 residues long.

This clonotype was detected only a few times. This CDR3 reads CASSHPGVDYGYTF. Written as DNA, the CDR3 is TGCGCCAGCAGCCACCCGGGGGTGGATTATGGCTACACCTTC. The rearrangement uses TRBV4-1 and TRBJ1-2; maybe TRBD1 (5 bases). Germline V gene sequence: CDR1 MGHRA, CDR2 YSYEKL. CDR3 size: 14 residues. Trimming cost V 3 bases and J 5 bases, with 13 bases left between them.

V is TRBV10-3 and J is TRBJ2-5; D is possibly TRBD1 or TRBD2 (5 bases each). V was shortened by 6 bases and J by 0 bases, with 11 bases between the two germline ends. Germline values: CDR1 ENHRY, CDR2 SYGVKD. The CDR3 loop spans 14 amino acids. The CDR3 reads CAISEGLDQETQYF. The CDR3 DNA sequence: TGTGCCATCAGCGAGGGGCTGGACCAAGAGACCCAGTACTTC.

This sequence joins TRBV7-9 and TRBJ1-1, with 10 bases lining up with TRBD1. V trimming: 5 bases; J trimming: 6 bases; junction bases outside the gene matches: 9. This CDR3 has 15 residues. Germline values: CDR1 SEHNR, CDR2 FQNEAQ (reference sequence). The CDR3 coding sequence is TGTGCCAGCAGCCCAAGGGACAGGGGTAATGCTGAAGCTTTCTTT. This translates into CASSPRDRGNAEAFF.